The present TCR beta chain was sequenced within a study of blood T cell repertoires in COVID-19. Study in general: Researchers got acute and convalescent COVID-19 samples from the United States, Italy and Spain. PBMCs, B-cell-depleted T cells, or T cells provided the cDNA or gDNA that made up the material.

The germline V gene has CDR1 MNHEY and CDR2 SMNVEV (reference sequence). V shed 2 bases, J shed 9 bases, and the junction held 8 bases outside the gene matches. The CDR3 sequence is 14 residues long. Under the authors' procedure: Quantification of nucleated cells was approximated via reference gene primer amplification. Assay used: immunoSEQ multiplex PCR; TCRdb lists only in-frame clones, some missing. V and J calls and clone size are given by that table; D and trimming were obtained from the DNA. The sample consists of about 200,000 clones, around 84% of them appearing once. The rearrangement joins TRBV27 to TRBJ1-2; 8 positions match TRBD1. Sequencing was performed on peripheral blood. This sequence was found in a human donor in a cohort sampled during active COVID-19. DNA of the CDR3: TGTGCCAGCAGTTTAGCGTCAGGGGGCGGAAGCTACACCTTC. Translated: CASSLASGGGSYTF.